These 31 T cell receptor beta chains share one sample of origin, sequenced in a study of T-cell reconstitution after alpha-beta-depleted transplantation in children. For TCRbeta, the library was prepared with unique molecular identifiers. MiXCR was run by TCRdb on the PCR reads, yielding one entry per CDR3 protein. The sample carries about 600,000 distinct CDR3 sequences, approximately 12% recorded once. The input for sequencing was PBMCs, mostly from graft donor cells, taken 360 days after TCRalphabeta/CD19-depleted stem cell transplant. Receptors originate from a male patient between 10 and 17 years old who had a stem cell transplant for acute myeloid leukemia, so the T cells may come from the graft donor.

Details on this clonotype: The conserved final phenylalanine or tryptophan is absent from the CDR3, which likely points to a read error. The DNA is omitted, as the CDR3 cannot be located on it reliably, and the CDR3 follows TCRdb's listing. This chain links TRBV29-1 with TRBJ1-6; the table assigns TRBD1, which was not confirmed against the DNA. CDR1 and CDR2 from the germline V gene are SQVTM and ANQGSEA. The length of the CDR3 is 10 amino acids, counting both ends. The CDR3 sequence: CSVETGQPVG.

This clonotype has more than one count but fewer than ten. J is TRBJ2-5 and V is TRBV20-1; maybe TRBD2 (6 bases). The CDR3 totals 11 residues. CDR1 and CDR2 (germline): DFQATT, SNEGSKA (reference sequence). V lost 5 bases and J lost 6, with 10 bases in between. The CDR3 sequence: CSAWRGQTQYF. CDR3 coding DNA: TGCAGTGCTTGGCGGGGACAGACCCAGTACTTC.

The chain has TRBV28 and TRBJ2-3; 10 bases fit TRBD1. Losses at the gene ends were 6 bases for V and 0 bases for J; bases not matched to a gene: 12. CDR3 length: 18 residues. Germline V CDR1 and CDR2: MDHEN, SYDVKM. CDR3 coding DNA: TGTGCCAGCAGCGCTGACAGGGGGCATCTTTCTAGCACAGATACGCAGTATTTT. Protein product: CASSADRGHLSSTDTQYF. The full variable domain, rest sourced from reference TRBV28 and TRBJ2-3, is DVKVTQSSRYLVKRTGEKVFLECVQDMDHENMFWYRQDPGLGLRLIYFSYDVKMKEKGDIPEGYSVSREKKERFSLILESASTNQTSMYLCASSADRGHLSSTDTQYFGPGTRLTVL.

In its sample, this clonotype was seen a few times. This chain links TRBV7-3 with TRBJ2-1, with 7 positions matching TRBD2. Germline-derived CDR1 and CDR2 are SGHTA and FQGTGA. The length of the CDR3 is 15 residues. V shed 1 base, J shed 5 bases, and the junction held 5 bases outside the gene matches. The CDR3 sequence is CASSLMREKNNEQFF. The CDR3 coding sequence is TGTGCCAGCAGCTTAATGCGGGAGAAGAACAATGAGCAGTTCTTC.

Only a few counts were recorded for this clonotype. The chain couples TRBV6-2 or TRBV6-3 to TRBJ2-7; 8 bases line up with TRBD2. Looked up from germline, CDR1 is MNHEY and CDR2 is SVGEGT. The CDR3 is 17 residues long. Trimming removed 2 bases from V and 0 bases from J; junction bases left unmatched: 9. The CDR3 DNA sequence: TGTGCCAGCAGTTACGGCGCTAGCGGGTTATTCTCCTACGAGCAGTACTTC. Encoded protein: CASSYGASGLFSYEQYF.

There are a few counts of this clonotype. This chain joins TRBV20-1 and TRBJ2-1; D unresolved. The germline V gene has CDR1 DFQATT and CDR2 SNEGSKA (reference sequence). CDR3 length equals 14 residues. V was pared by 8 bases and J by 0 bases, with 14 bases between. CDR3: CSPQDRSSYNEQFF. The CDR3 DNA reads TGCAGTCCCCAGGACCGTAGCTCCTACAATGAGCAGTTCTTC.

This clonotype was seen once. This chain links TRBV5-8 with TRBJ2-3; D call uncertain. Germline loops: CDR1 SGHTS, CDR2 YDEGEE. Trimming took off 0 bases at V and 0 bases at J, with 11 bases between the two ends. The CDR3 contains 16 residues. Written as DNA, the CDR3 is TGTGCCAGCAGCTTGGGAAGGGAAGCCAGCACAGATACGCAGTATTTT. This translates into CASSLGREASTDTQYF.

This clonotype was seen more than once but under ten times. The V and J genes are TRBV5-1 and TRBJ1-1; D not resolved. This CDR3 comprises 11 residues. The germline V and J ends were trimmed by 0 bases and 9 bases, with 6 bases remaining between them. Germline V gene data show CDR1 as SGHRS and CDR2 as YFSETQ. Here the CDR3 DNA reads TGCGCCAGCAGCTTGGATCAGAAAGCTTTCTTT. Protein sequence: CASSLDQKAFF.

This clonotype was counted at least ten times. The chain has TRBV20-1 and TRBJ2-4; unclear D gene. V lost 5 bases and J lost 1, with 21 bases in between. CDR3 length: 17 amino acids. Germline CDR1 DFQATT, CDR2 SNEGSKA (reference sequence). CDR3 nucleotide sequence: TGCAGTGCTCATCGCCTCGACCTCGATTGGGCCAAAAACATTCAGTACTTC. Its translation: CSAHRLDLDWAKNIQYF.

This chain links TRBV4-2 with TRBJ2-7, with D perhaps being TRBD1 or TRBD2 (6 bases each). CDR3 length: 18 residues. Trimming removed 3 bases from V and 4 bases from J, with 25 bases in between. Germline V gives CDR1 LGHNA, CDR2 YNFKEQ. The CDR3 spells CASSHHEGGVPPFYEQYF. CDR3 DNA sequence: TGTGCCAGCAGCCACCACGAGGGGGGAGTCCCCCCCTTTTACGAGCAGTACTTC.

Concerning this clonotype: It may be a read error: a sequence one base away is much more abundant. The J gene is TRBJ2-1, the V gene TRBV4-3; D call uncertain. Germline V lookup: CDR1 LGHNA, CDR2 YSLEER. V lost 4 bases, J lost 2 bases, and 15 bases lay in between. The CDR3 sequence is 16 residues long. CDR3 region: CASSPNIRLTYNEQFF. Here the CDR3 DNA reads TGCGCCAGCAGCCCGAACATCAGGCTCACCTACAATGAGCAGTTCTTC.

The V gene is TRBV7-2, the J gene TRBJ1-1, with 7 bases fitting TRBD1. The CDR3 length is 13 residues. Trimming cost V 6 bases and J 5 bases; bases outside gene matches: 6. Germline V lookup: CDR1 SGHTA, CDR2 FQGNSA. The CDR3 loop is CASSRQGGTEAFF. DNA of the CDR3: TGTGCCAGCAGTCGACAGGGAGGGACTGAAGCTTTCTTT.

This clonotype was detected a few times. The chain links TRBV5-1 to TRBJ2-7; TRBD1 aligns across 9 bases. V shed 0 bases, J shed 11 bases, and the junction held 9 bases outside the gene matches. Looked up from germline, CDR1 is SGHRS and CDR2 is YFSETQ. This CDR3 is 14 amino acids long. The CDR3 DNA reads TGCGCCAGCAGCTTGGGGGGACAGGGAGCAGGGAAGTACTTC. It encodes CASSLGGQGAGKYF.

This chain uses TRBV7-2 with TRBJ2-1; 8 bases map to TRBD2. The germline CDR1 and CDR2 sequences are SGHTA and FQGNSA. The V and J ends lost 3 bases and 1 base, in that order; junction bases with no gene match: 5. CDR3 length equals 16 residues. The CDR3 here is CASSLGSGISYNEQFF. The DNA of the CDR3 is TGTGCCAGCAGCTTGGGTAGCGGGATTTCCTACAATGAGCAGTTCTTC.

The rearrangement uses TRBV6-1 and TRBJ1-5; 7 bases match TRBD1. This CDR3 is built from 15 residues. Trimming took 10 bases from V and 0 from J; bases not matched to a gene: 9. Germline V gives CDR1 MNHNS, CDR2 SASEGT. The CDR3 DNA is TGTGCCACCAAAATCAGGGGGTATAGCAATCAGCCCCAGCATTTT. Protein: CATKIRGYSNQPQHF.

The DNA of the CDR3 is TGCAGCGTTGAGGGGATCAGCTCCTACAATGAGCAGTTCTTC. The encoded protein is CSVEGISSYNEQFF. The chain has TRBV29-1 and TRBJ2-1; D is undetermined. With 3 bases removed from V and 0 bases from J, the gap between germline ends came to 9 bases. Germline CDR1 and CDR2: SQVTM and ANQGSEA. This CDR3 region has 14 residues.

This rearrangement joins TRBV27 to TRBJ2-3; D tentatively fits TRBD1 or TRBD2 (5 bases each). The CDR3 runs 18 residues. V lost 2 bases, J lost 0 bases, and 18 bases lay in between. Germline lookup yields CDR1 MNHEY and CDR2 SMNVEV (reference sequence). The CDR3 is CASSLRTRWRSSTDTQYF. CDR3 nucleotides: TGTGCCAGCAGTTTACGGACACGATGGAGGTCTAGCACAGATACGCAGTATTTT.

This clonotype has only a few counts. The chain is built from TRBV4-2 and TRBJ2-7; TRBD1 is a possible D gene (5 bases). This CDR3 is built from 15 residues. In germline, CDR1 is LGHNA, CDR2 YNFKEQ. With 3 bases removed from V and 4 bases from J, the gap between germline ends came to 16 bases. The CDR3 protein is CASSQGFGRVYEQYF. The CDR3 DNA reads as TGTGCCAGCAGCCAGGGTTTTGGCAGGGTATACGAGCAGTACTTC.

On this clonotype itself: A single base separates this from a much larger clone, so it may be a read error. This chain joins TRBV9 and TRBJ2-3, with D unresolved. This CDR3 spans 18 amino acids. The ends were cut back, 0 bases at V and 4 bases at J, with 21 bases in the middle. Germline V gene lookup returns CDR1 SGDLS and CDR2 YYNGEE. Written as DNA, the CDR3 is TGTGCCAGCAGCGTAGATAAGAAGTTCCACGCGCTGGCAGATACGCAGTATTTT. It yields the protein CASSVDKKFHALADTQYF.

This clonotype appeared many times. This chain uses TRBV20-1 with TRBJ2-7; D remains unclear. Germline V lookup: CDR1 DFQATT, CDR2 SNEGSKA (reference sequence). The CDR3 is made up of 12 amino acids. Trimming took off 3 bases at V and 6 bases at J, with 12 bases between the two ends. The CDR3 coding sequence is TGCAGTGCTAGGAAGGGTTGGAGCGAGCAGTACTTC. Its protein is CSARKGWSEQYF.

CDR3 region: CASSYRSGFYNEQFF. The CDR3 DNA reads as TGTGCCAGCAGTTATAGGTCGGGGTTCTACAATGAGCAGTTCTTC. V gene TRBV6-5 combines with J gene TRBJ2-1; the D gene is possibly TRBD2 (5 bases). This CDR3 has 15 residues. Germline V gives CDR1 MNHEY, CDR2 SVGAGI. V shed 3 bases and J shed 3 bases, with 12 bases lying between them.

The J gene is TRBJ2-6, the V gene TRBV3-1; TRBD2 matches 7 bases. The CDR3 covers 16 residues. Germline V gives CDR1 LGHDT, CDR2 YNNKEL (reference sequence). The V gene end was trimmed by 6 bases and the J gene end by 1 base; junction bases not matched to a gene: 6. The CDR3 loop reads CASRPRGLSGANVLTF. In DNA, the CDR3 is TGTGCCAGCAGACCCCGGGGACTATCTGGGGCCAACGTCCTGACTTTC. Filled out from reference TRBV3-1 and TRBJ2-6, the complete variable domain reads DTAVSQTPKYLVTQMGNDKSIKCEQNLGHDTMYWYKQDSKKFLKIMFSYNNKELIINETVPNRFSPKSPDKAHLNLHINSLELGDSAVYFCASRPRGLSGANVLTFGAGSRLTVL.

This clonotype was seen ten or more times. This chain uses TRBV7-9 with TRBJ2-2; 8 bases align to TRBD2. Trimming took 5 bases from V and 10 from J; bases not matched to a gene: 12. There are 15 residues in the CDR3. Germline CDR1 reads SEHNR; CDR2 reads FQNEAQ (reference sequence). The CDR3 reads CASSPVGLDFEELFF. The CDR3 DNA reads TGTGCCAGCAGCCCTGTGGGACTAGATTTTGAGGAGCTGTTTTTT.

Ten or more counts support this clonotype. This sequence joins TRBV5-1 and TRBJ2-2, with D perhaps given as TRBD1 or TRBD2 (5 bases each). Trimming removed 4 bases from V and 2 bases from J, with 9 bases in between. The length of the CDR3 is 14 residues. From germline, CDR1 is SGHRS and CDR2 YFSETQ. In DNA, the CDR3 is TGCGCCAGCAGCGGGACGGATAACACCGGGGAGCTGTTTTTT. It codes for CASSGTDNTGELFF.

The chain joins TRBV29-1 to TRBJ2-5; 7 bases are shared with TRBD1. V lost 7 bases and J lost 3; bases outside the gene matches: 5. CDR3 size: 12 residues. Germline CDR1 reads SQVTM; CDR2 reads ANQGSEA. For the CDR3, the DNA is TGCAGCGGTGGGACAGTTAAAGAGACCCAGTACTTC. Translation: CSGGTVKETQYF.

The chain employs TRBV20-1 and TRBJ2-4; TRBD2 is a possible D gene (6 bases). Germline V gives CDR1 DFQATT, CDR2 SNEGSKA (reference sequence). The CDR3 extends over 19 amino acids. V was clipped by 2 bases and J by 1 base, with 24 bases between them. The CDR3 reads CSARPEGVTLIAAKNIQYF. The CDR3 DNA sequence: TGCAGTGCTAGACCGGAGGGAGTCACTCTGATCGCGGCCAAAAACATTCAGTACTTC.

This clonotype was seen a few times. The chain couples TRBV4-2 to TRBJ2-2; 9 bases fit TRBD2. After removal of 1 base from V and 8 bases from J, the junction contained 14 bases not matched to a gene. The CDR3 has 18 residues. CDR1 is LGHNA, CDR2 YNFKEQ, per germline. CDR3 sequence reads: CASSQVKELAGYRGELFF. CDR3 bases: TGTGCCAGCAGCCAAGTGAAAGAGCTAGCGGGATACCGAGGGGAGCTGTTTTTT.

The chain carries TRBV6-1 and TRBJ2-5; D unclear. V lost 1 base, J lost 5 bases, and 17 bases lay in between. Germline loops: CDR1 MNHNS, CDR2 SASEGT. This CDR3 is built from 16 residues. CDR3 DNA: TGTGCCAGCAGTGAAGGAGGTCCCGGGTTCGGGGAGACCCAGTACTTC. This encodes CASSEGGPGFGETQYF.

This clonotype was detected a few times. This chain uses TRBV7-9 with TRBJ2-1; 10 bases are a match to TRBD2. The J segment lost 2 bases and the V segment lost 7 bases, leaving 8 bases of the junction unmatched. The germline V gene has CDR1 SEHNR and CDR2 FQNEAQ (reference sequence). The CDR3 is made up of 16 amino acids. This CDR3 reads CASTPSGRGPYNEQFF. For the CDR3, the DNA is TGTGCCAGCACCCCCAGCGGGAGGGGCCCCTACAATGAGCAGTTCTTC.

The DNA of the CDR3 is TGTGCCAGCAGCGGGCTAGCGGGGAGGCTCCCAGAGACCCAGTACTTC. Translation: CASSGLAGRLPETQYF. The chain couples TRBV4-2 to TRBJ2-5, with 9 bases that match TRBD2. The CDR3 contains 16 residues. Germline V CDR1 and CDR2: LGHNA, YNFKEQ. The V and J ends lost 5 bases and 4 bases, in that order; junction bases with no gene match: 11.

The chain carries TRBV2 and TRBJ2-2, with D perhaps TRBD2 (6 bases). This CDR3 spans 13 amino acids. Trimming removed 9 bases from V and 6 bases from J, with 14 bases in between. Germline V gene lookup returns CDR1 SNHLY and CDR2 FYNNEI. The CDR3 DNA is TGTGCCAGGAGGGAGGTTGAGGCCGGGGAGCTGTTTTTT. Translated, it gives CARREVEAGELFF.